This record concerns one TCR beta chain sequence. The data originate from a study of OX40 agonist ivuxolimab in advanced cancers. Measured with immunoSEQ multiplex PCR; TCRdb has only the in-frame clones, and not every one. The sample gives about 83,000 clones, about 90% of which show up once; 8.4% is in the top ten. The germline gives CDR1 MNHEY, CDR2 SMNVEV (reference sequence). The V gene lost 4 bases and the J gene lost 5 bases, with 8 bases spanning the gap. The CDR3 runs 12 residues. The specimen was CD4+ or CD8+ T cells sorted from blood, collected in a trial of the OX40 agonist ivuxolimab. The rearrangement joins TRBV27 to TRBJ1-1; D gene ambiguous. The source is an adult with an advanced solid tumor such as melanoma, head and neck, liver or kidney cancer. CDR3 sequence: CASSSPLTEAFF. DNA of the CDR3: TGTGCCAGCAGTTCTCCGTTGACTGAAGCTTTCTTT.